Here is one TCR beta chain with its context. Some clones are missing from TCRdb's copy, which holds only in-frame ones; the method was immunoSEQ multiplex PCR. The sample carries 280,000 or so clones, roughly 85% recorded once. The record originates from a study of blood T cell repertoires in COVID-19. On the study more broadly: COVID-19 samples collected from the United States, Italy and Spain covered acute and convalescent phases. T cells, B-cell-depleted T cells, or PBMCs supplied cDNA or gDNA.

This CDR3 contains 14 residues. CDR1 KGHDR and CDR2 SFDVKD come from the germline V gene. Trimming pared 5 bases from V and 2 bases from J, leaving 10 bases between. The rearrangement joins TRBV24-1 to TRBJ2-3; D perhaps matches TRBD2 (6 bases). The clonotype comes from a human donor in a cohort sampled during active COVID-19. The sequenced sample consisted of peripheral blood. The CDR3 sequence is CATSGTSLTDTQYF. DNA of the CDR3: TGTGCCACCAGTGGAACTAGCCTCACAGATACGCAGTATTTT.